Listed below are T cell receptor beta chains from one sample, sequenced in a study of regulatory T cells in long-lasting Graves disease. TCRdb fed the multiplex PCR reads into MiXCR, producing one record per CDR3 protein. The data hold approximately 380,000 distinct CDR3 sequences, with under 25% observed a single time. The source was peripheral blood mononuclear cells (PBMCs), collected when the disease was refractory, from a patient treated with antithyroid drugs. The receptors originated from a female donor with Graves disease. Each CDR3 is given with its conserved first and last residue. Each record gives: J gene, clone size, V gene, D gene, CDR3 DNA, CDR3 protein. A D gene is named only where the DNA matches it firmly. Clone sizes are given selectively: once, few, many, or a class where the clone is expanded.

j_gene: TRBJ1-1; abundance: -; v_gene: TRBV5-1; d_gene: TRBD1; CDR3nt: TGCGCCAGCAGCGCGATCCGGGACAGGGGGAGTGAAGCTTTCTTT; CDR3aa: CASSAIRDRGSEAFF
j_gene: TRBJ2-7; abundance: -; v_gene: TRBV10-3; d_gene: TRBD2; CDR3nt: TGTGCCATCAGTGGTACTAGCGGCCGCGAGCAGTACTTC; CDR3aa: CAISGTSGREQYF
j_gene: TRBJ2-3; abundance: -; v_gene: TRBV5-1; d_gene: -; CDR3nt: TGCGCCAGCAGCCCCTGGAAAGTCCGTACAGATACGCAGTATTTT; CDR3aa: CASSPWKVRTDTQYF
j_gene: TRBJ2-5; abundance: -; v_gene: TRBV12-3/TRBV12-4; d_gene: TRBD2; CDR3nt: TGTGCCAGCAGTTTATTTAGCGGGGGAGAAGAGACCCAGTACTTC; CDR3aa: CASSLFSGGEETQYF
j_gene: TRBJ2-7; abundance: -; v_gene: TRBV5-1; d_gene: TRBD2; CDR3nt: TGCGCCAGCAGCTTATTAACTAGCGGTAGCTCCTACGAGCAGTACTTC; CDR3aa: CASSLLTSGSSYEQYF
j_gene: TRBJ2-3; abundance: -; v_gene: TRBV6-5; d_gene: -; CDR3nt: TGTGCCAGCAGTTACGGCCAGGCGAGCACAGATACGCAGTATTTT; CDR3aa: CASSYGQASTDTQYF
j_gene: TRBJ2-7; abundance: few; v_gene: TRBV29-1; d_gene: -; CDR3nt: TGCAGCGTTGGGGTTAGCGGATACATCTTCGAGCAGTACTTC; CDR3aa: CSVGVSGYIFEQYF
j_gene: TRBJ2-7; abundance: few; v_gene: TRBV7-9; d_gene: TRBD1; CDR3nt: TGTGCCAGCAGCTTTACAGGACAGGGCCCCTACGAGCAGTACTTC; CDR3aa: CASSFTGQGPYEQYF
j_gene: TRBJ2-5; abundance: many; v_gene: TRBV7-9; d_gene: -; CDR3nt: TGTGCCAGCAGCCAAGCAGCATACCAGGAGACCCAGTACTTC; CDR3aa: CASSQAAYQETQYF
j_gene: TRBJ1-3; abundance: few; v_gene: TRBV2; d_gene: TRBD1; CDR3nt: TGTGCCAGCAGTGCGGGACAGGGATTTTTTTACACCATATATTTT; CDR3aa: CASSAGQGFFYTIYF
j_gene: TRBJ2-7; abundance: -; v_gene: TRBV29-1; d_gene: TRBD2; CDR3nt: TGCAGCGTTGTGGGTCCTAGCGGGAAGTACGAGCAGTACTTC; CDR3aa: CSVVGPSGKYEQYF
j_gene: TRBJ2-7; abundance: -; v_gene: TRBV7-9; d_gene: TRBD2; CDR3nt: TGTGCCAGCAGCTTAATGGGGGGAGCGGGGGAGCAGTACTTC; CDR3aa: CASSLMGGAGEQYF
j_gene: TRBJ2-2; abundance: few; v_gene: TRBV19; d_gene: TRBD2; CDR3nt: TGTGCCAGTAGCCCACTGAGGCTAGCGGAGGACACCGGGGAGCTGTTTTTT; CDR3aa: CASSPLRLAEDTGELFF